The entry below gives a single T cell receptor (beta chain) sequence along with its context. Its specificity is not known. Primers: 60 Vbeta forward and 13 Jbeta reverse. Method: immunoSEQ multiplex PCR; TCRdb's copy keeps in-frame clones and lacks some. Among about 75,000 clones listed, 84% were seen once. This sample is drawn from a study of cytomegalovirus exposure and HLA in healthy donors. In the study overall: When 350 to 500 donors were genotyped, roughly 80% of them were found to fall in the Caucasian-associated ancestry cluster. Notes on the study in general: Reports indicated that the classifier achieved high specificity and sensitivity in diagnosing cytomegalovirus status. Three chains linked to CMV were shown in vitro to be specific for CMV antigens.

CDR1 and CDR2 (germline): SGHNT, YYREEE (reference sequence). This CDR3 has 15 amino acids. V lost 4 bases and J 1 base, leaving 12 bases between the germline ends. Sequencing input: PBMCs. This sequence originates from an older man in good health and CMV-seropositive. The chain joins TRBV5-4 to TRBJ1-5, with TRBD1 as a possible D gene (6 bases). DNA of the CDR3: TGTGCCAGCAGCGTAGGTGGGACAAGCAATCAGCCCCAGCATTTT. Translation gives CASSVGGTSNQPQHF.